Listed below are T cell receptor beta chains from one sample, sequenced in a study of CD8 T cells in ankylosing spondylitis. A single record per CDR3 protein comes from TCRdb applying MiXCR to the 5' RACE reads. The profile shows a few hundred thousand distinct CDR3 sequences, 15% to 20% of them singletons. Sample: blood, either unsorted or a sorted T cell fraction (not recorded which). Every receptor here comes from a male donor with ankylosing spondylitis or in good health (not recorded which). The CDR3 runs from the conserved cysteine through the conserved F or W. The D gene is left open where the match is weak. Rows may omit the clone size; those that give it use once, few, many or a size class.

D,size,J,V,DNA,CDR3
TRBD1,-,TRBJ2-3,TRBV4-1,TGCGCCAGCAGCCAAGACTCGGGACAGGGGGAAGATACGCAGTATTTT,CASSQDSGQGEDTQYF
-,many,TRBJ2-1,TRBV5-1,TGCGCCAGCAGCTTGTTAGCGGATGAGCAGTTCTTC,CASSLLADEQFF
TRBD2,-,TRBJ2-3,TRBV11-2,TGTGCCAGCAGCTTTGGACTAGGGGCAGATACGCAGTATTTT,CASSFGLGADTQYF
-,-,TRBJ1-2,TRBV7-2,TGTGCCAGCAGCTTCTCGAACCAGTATCTTGGCTACACCTTC,CASSFSNQYLGYTF
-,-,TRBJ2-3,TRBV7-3,TGTGCCAGCAGCTTAGGGCAGGGAATAGATACGCAGTATTTT,CASSLGQGIDTQYF
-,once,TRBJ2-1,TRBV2,TGTGCCAGCAGTGATGCCGGGGGAGGAAATCTCAATGAGCAGTTCTTC,CASSDAGGGNLNEQFF
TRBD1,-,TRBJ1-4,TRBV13,TGTGCCAGCAGCTCCGACAGGGGCCGGGAAAAACTGTTTTTT,CASSSDRGREKLFF
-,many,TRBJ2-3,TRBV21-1,TGTGCCAGCAGCAAATACCAGGAGCCCACAGATACGCAGTATTTT,CASSKYQEPTDTQYF
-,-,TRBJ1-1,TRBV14,TGTGCCAGCAGCCAAGACGGGATATGGGGCACTGAAGCTTTCTTT,CASSQDGIWGTEAFF
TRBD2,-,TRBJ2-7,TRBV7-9,TGTGCCAGCAGCAAGGCAGCGGGGAGTGTAGGCGAGCAGTACTTC,CASSKAAGSVGEQYF
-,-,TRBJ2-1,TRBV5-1,TGCGCCAGCAGCTTTGGGGGCGGGAGATATGAGCAGTTCTTC,CASSFGGGRYEQFF
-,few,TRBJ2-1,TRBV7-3,TGTGCCAGCAGCCCGGACGTCGGTTCCAATGAGCAGTTCTTC,CASSPDVGSNEQFF
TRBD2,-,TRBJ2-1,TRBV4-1,TGCGCCAGCAGCCAAGAACCCCTAGCGGGAATCATCGAAGTTGAGCAGTTCTTC,CASSQEPLAGIIEVEQFF
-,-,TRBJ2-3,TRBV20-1,TGCAGTGCTAGCGGGAGCGCAGATACGCAGTATTTT,CSASGSADTQYF
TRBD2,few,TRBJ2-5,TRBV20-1,TGCAGTGCTAGGGCAGCGGGAGAGTTGGGGGAGACCCAGTACTTC,CSARAAGELGETQYF
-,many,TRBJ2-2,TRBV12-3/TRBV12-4,TGTGCCAGCAGTTTAGATCTGGGGCACCTGACCACCGGGGAGCTGTTTTTT,CASSLDLGHLTTGELFF
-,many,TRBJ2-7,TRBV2,TGTGCCAGCCTCTTGATGAGCACCTACGAGCAGTACTTC,CASLLMSTYEQYF
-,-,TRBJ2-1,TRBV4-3,TGCGCCAGCAGCCAAGCCGGCGGACCCTTCGGCAATGAGCAGTTCTTC,CASSQAGGPFGNEQFF
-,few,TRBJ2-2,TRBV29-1,TGCAGCGTCATTGGCCACACCGGGGAGCTGTTTTTT,CSVIGHTGELFF
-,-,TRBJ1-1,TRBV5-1,TGCGCCAGCAGCTTGGGGTCAGGTGTCACTGAAGCTTTCTTT,CASSLGSGVTEAFF
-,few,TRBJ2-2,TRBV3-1,TGTGCCAGCAGCCAAGAAACACCTCTTGAGAACACCGGGGAGCTGTTTTTT,CASSQETPLENTGELFF
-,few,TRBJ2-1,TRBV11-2,TGTGCCAGCAGCTTAGTGTCCGATGGCCACAATGAGCAGTTCTTC,CASSLVSDGHNEQFF
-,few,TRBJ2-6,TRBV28,TGTGCCAGCAGTTTATGGACAGTCTCTGGGGCCAACGTCCTGACTTTC,CASSLWTVSGANVLTF
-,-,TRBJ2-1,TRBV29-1,TGCAGCGTTGATCCGGGACCGAGCTCCTACAATGAGCAGTTCTTC,CSVDPGPSSYNEQFF
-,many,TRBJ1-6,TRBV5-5,TGTGCCAGCAGCTTGGGGATCTATAATTCACCCCTCCACTTT,CASSLGIYNSPLHF
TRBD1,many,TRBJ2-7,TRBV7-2,TGTGCCAGCAGTTACGGGACAGGGTCCTACGAGCAGTACTTC,CASSYGTGSYEQYF
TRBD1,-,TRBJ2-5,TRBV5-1,TGCGCCAGCAGCTTTGGCGGGACAGGGGGAGAGACCCAGTACTTC,CASSFGGTGGETQYF
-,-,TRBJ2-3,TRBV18,TGTGCCAGCTCACCATCGCAGGGGCCGAGCACAGATACGCAGTATTTT,CASSPSQGPSTDTQYF
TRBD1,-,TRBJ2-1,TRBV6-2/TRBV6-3,TGTGCCAGCAGTTCTACAGGGGCATATGATGAGCAGTTCTTC,CASSSTGAYDEQFF
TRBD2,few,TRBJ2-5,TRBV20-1,TGCAGTGCACCTCTAGCGGGAGTTATCCAAGAGACCCAGTACTTC,CSAPLAGVIQETQYF
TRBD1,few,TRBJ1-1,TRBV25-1,TGTGCCAGCAGTCCCACCGGGACAGAAATCATGAACACTGAAGCTTTCTTT,CASSPTGTEIMNTEAFF